This T cell receptor (beta chain) was captured by sequencing in a study of graft-versus-host responses after intestinal transplantation. Overall study: Recipients were all induced with anti-thymocyte globulin, then given tacrolimus and steroids for 3 to 4 years.

Germline V gene lookup returns CDR1 MGHRA and CDR2 YSYEKL. The CDR3 runs 15 residues. V lost 1 base to trimming and J lost 7 bases, with 11 bases between them. This clone was detected only once. Sequencing was performed with immunoSEQ multiplex PCR; in TCRdb, only in-frame clones are kept and a portion is missing. The sample carries more than 20,000 clones, approximately 87% recorded once. This chain joins TRBV4-1 and TRBJ1-6; D remains unclear. The sequences come from PBMCs, collected approximately four weeks after intestinal transplant. This TCR came from a human patient who received an intestinal transplant, so some T cells may come from the graft donor. In DNA form, the CDR3 reads TGCGCCAGCAGCCAAGGGAGCGACACCAATTCACCCCTCCACTTT. Residues: CASSQGSDTNSPLHF.